A selection of T cell receptor beta chains follows, all from one sample in a study of blood T cell repertoires in COVID-19. Clones were read by immunoSEQ multiplex PCR, and TCRdb kept only the in-frame ones, dropping some. The sample includes some 80,000 clones, more than 65% of them seen just once. Sequences were obtained from peripheral blood. The receptors stem from an elderly woman with active or convalescent COVID-19. The CDR3 runs from the conserved cysteine through the conserved F or W. The order of the fields is D gene, clone size, J gene, V gene, CDR3 DNA, CDR3 protein. The D gene is left open where the match is weak. Clone sizes are given selectively: once, few, many, or a class where the clone is expanded.

NA	NA	TRBJ1-4	TRBV4-3	TGCGCCAGCAGCCAGTGGAGTTTCCGAAACCCTGACGAGGAAAAACTGTTTTTT	CASSQWSFRNPDEEKLFF
NA	NA	TRBJ1-5	TRBV28	TGTGCCAGCAGCTGGGACACTGATAGCAATCAGCCCCAGCATTTT	CASSWDTDSNQPQHF
NA	NA	TRBJ2-7	TRBV7-9	TGTGCCAGCAGCTTAAATACTGAGCAGTACTTC	CASSLNTEQYF
TRBD1	NA	TRBJ1-2	TRBV6-5	TGTGCCAGCAGTTACGGGACAGGGTCGTTTAACTATGGCTACACCTTC	CASSYGTGSFNYGYTF
TRBD1	NA	TRBJ1-1	TRBV4-1	TGCGCCAGCAGCCAAGTAGGGGGACAGGTGAACACTGAAGCTTTCTTT	CASSQVGGQVNTEAFF
NA	NA	TRBJ1-2	TRBV14	TGTGCCAGCAGCCGTTACCGCCAAAAGCGACAGCCAACTAACTATGGCTACACCTTC	CASSRYRQKRQPTNYGYTF
TRBD1	NA	TRBJ1-1	TRBV6-5	TGTGCCAGCAGTTACTCGACAGGGATGAACACTGAAGCTTTCTTT	CASSYSTGMNTEAFF
TRBD1	NA	TRBJ2-7	TRBV4-2	TGTGCCAGCAGCCCCGGGACAGGGGGCATCTCCTACGAGCAGTACTTC	CASSPGTGGISYEQYF
TRBD1	NA	TRBJ1-2	TRBV4-2	TGTGCCAGCAGCCCGGACAGGGCTTGGTATGGCTACACCTTC	CASSPDRAWYGYTF
NA	NA	TRBJ2-3	TRBV3-1/TRBV3-2	TGTGCCAGCAGCCCCCATAGCGGTACAGATACGCAGTATTTT	CASSPHSGTDTQYF
NA	once	TRBJ2-3	TRBV2	TGTGCCAGCAGGGAACGGGACTTCCGCACAGATACGCAGTATTTT	CASRERDFRTDTQYF
TRBD1	NA	TRBJ2-7	TRBV6-6	TGTGCCAGCAGTTACAGGGGACAGGGAGCTAACGAGCAGTACTTC	CASSYRGQGANEQYF
TRBD1	NA	TRBJ2-3	TRBV7-9	TGTGCCAGCAGCCTTCCCTCGGGACAGGGGATCGCAGATACGCAGTATTTT	CASSLPSGQGIADTQYF
TRBD2	NA	TRBJ2-3	TRBV7-8	TGTGCCAGCAGCTTAGAGGGACTAGCGGGTACGCAGTATTTT	CASSLEGLAGTQYF
TRBD2	NA	TRBJ2-2	TRBV11-2	TGTGCCAGCAGAGGAGCGGGGGGGCTAAACACCGGGGAGCTGTTTTTT	CASRGAGGLNTGELFF
NA	NA	TRBJ2-3	TRBV9	TGTGCCAGCGGTAGACTGGATATTAGCACAGATACGCAGTATTTT	CASGRLDISTDTQYF
NA	NA	TRBJ1-2	TRBV19	TGTGCCAGTAGTATAGAGGGCCGCTCCTATGGCTACACCTTC	CASSIEGRSYGYTF
NA	once	TRBJ2-7	TRBV4-2	TGTGCCAGCAGCCAAGATAGGAGACTGGGTGTCTACGAGCAGTACTTC	CASSQDRRLGVYEQYF
TRBD2	NA	TRBJ2-2	TRBV7-9	TGTGCCAGCAGCTCCCCACGGGGGGGCACCGGGGAGCTGTTTTTT	CASSSPRGGTGELFF
NA	NA	TRBJ1-4	TRBV11-2	TGTGCCAGCAGCCGCCGCCCCGACAGTGAAAAACTGTTTTTT	CASSRRPDSEKLFF
TRBD2	NA	TRBJ2-5	TRBV19	TGTGCCAGTAGTACCGCACTAGCGGGAGTAGTAGAGACCCAGTACTTC	CASSTALAGVVETQYF
TRBD1	few	TRBJ1-5	TRBV2	TGTGCCAGCAGTGAACTTGGGACAGGGTTTCAGCCCCAGCATTTT	CASSELGTGFQPQHF
NA	once	TRBJ1-3	TRBV14	TGTGCCAGCAGCCAAGGGTACGGTGACAACTCTGGAAACACCATATATTTT	CASSQGYGDNSGNTIYF
TRBD2	once	TRBJ2-5	TRBV4-3	TGCGCCAGCAGCCAAGTCTGGGACTACGGAGAGACCCAGTACTTC	CASSQVWDYGETQYF
TRBD2	NA	TRBJ2-5	TRBV24-1	TGTGCCACCAGTGCGCTAGCGGGGGAACCGCGCGGTGACCCCTACGAGACCCAGTACTTC	CATSALAGEPRGDPYETQYF
NA	NA	TRBJ1-5	TRBV5-1	TGCGCCAGCAGCTTGACAGGCTCTAGCAATCAGCCCCAGCATTTT	CASSLTGSSNQPQHF
TRBD2	NA	TRBJ2-2	TRBV10-3	TGTGCCCTATCTAGCGGGGGAAACACCGGGGAGCTGTTTTTT	CALSSGGNTGELFF
NA	NA	TRBJ2-5	TRBV25-1	TGTGCCAGCAGTGAATCAGGAGTCTCAGGGTACACCCAGTACTTC	CASSESGVSGYTQYF
NA	NA	TRBJ1-2	TRBV7-9	TGTGCCAGCAGCTCCACAGGGAACTATGGCTACACCTTC	CASSSTGNYGYTF
TRBD1	NA	TRBJ1-1	TRBV4-3	TGCGCCAGCAGCCAAGTTCAGGGGGACACTGAAGCTTTCTTT	CASSQVQGDTEAFF
TRBD2	NA	TRBJ2-7	TRBV27	TGTGCCAGCAGTCCGGGACTAGCGGGAGCCTACGAGCAGTACTTC	CASSPGLAGAYEQYF
TRBD2	NA	TRBJ2-7	TRBV3-1/TRBV3-2	TGTGCCAGCAGCCAAGGGACGGGCGGGAGGTCCTACGAGCAGTACTTC	CASSQGTGGRSYEQYF
TRBD1	few	TRBJ2-2	TRBV7-9	TGTGCCAGCAGGGGTCGTGACAGGGGTTACACCGGGGAGCTGTTTTTT	CASRGRDRGYTGELFF
NA	NA	TRBJ2-1	TRBV5-6	TGTGCCAGCAGCACAAGCCTGACTAGGCTGGGGGATGAGCAGTTCTTC	CASSTSLTRLGDEQFF
TRBD2	NA	TRBJ2-1	TRBV29-1	TGCAGCGTCCGGGAGATAGCGGGAGTAAGTGAGCAGTTCTTC	CSVREIAGVSEQFF
NA	few	TRBJ1-1	TRBV3-1/TRBV3-2	TGTGCCAGCAGCCTTGCAGGGAACACTGAAGCTTTCTTT	CASSLAGNTEAFF
TRBD2	NA	TRBJ2-5	TRBV4-1	TGCGCCAGCAGCCCCCGAGGGGGGACTAGCGGGCATCAAGAGACCCAGTACTTC	CASSPRGGTSGHQETQYF
NA	NA	TRBJ2-7	TRBV9	TGTGCCAGCAGCGTAGCTGGGAGCGGGTTCGAGCAGTACTTC	CASSVAGSGFEQYF
TRBD1	NA	TRBJ1-6	TRBV28	TGTGCCAGCAGTTCTCCAGGGGGAGTCGATTCACCCCTCCACTTT	CASSSPGGVDSPLHF
NA	NA	TRBJ2-7	TRBV6-2/TRBV6-3	TGTGCCAGCAGTTACTCGAGAGAGCAGTACTTC	CASSYSREQYF
NA	NA	TRBJ1-5	TRBV7-9	TGTGCCAGCAGCCCTGACGACAGGTCTGGCAATCAGCCCCAGCATTTT	CASSPDDRSGNQPQHF
TRBD1	NA	TRBJ1-4	TRBV28	TGTGCCAGCAGGACAGGGGGGGGTGAAAAACTGTTTTTT	CASRTGGGEKLFF
TRBD2	NA	TRBJ2-5	TRBV5-8	TGTGCCAGCAGCCCGGGCAGCGGGAGGGCTCAAGAGACCCAGTACTTC	CASSPGSGRAQETQYF
TRBD1	NA	TRBJ1-6	TRBV7-9	TGTGCCAGCAGTGCGACAGGGGGGGATAATTCACCCCTCCACTTT	CASSATGGDNSPLHF
NA	NA	TRBJ2-1	TRBV2	TGTGCCAGCAGTGAACTGGTGAGCAATGAGCAGTTCTTC	CASSELVSNEQFF
NA	NA	TRBJ2-4	TRBV2	TGTGCCAGCAGGAGGACGCCGGGGGAGAGCAAAAACATTCAGTACTTC	CASRRTPGESKNIQYF
NA	NA	TRBJ1-2	TRBV9	TGTGCCAGCACCGGACAGTCCTATGGCTACACCTTC	CASTGQSYGYTF
NA	NA	TRBJ2-5	TRBV7-2	TGTGCCAGCAGCCCCGACCGGGGGGCGGCCCAAGAGACCCAGTACTTC	CASSPDRGAAQETQYF
TRBD2	NA	TRBJ2-5	TRBV11-2	TGTGCCAGCAGCTTAAGTAGCGGGAAGGAGACCCAGTACTTC	CASSLSSGKETQYF
NA	NA	TRBJ2-5	TRBV4-1	TGCGCCAGCAGCCAAGATCTCGAGGGGGGGGGACAAGAGACCCAGTACTTC	CASSQDLEGGGQETQYF